This T cell receptor beta chain comes out of a study of blood T cell repertoires in COVID-19. Study-wide background: The origin of the acute and convalescent COVID-19 samples was the United States, Italy and Spain.

Germline V gene data show CDR1 as SGHNT and CDR2 as YYREEE (reference sequence). This CDR3 has 13 amino acids. The ends lost 4 bases at V and 5 bases at J; junction bases unmatched: 5. Data came from immunoSEQ multiplex PCR; TCRdb stores just in-frame clones and leaves some out. Seen here are 100,000 to 150,000 clones, about 85% observed once, and the top ten hold about 12%. This sequence originates from a man in his fifties or sixties with acute or convalescent COVID-19. The sample comprised peripheral blood. V gene TRBV5-4 combines with J gene TRBJ2-5; 7 bases fit TRBD1. The CDR3 sequence: CASSQDRRETQYF. CDR3 coding DNA: TGTGCCAGCAGCCAGGACAGGCGGGAGACCCAGTACTTC.